One sample yielded the 32 T cell receptor beta chains listed below, sequenced in a study of cytomegalovirus exposure and HLA in healthy donors. PCR was performed using 60 Vbeta and 13 Jbeta primers. Libraries were prepared by immunoSEQ multiplex PCR; TCRdb keeps only in-frame clonotypes and omits some of them. The table includes 150,000 to 200,000 clones, 81% detected once. Sequencing was performed on PBMCs. These receptors came from a woman aged 18 to 35 in good health and CMV-seropositive.

The J gene is TRBJ1-1, the V gene TRBV10-3; D unresolved. The CDR3 loop spans 15 amino acids. Trimming removed 0 bases from V and 0 bases from J, with 8 bases in between. Germline V gene sequence: CDR1 ENHRY, CDR2 SYGVKD. The CDR3 loop reads CAISESGTVNTEAFF. The DNA for the CDR3 is TGTGCCATCAGTGAGTCAGGAACAGTGAACACTGAAGCTTTCTTT.

This clone has just one count. The chain is built from TRBV13 and TRBJ2-5; TRBD2 aligns across 11 bases. Germline lookup yields CDR1 PRHDT and CDR2 FYEKMQ (reference sequence). The CDR3 totals 16 residues. The ends lost 4 bases at V and 2 bases at J; junction bases unmatched: 6. CDR3 sequence: CASSSLTSGAQETQYF. For the CDR3, the DNA is TGTGCCAGCAGCTCCCTGACTAGCGGGGCTCAAGAGACCCAGTACTTC.

The chain joins TRBV28 to TRBJ1-1, with D tentatively TRBD1 (6 bases). Per the germline V gene, CDR1 is MDHEN and CDR2 is SYDVKM. CDR3 length: 14 amino acids. Trimming shortened V by 7 bases and J by 5 bases, and 17 bases separated the two germline ends. CDR3 in amino acids: CASTPGRGGTEAFF. DNA of the CDR3: TGTGCCAGCACCCCGGGCAGGGGTGGAACTGAAGCTTTCTTT.

The J gene is TRBJ1-4, the V gene TRBV7-9; 10 bases fit TRBD1. Trimming removed 5 bases from V and 8 bases from J; junction bases left unmatched: 8. The CDR3 contains 15 residues. Germline V gene lookup returns CDR1 SEHNR and CDR2 FQNEAQ (reference sequence). CDR3 amino acids: CASSTYGTGDEKLFF. The DNA of the CDR3 is TGTGCCAGCAGCACTTACGGGACAGGGGACGAAAAACTGTTTTTT.

This CDR3 is CASRSLGEGQGIDTQYF. The CDR3 bases are TGTGCCAGCAGATCTCTGGGGGAGGGACAGGGCATCGATACGCAGTATTTT. The J gene is TRBJ2-3, the V gene TRBV2; 9 positions match TRBD1. Germline CDR1 SNHLY, CDR2 FYNNEI. The CDR3 is 17 residues long. With V trimmed by 6 bases and J by 6 bases, 16 bases remained unmatched. Together with reference TRBV2 and TRBJ2-3, the CDR3 gives the full variable domain: EPEVTQTPSHQVTQMGQEVILRCVPISNHLYFYWYRQILGQKVEFLVSFYNNEISEKSEIFDDQFSVERPDGSNFTLKIRSTKLEDSAMYFCASRSLGEGQGIDTQYFGPGTRLTVL.

V is TRBV9 and J is TRBJ1-1; D may be TRBD1 (5 bases). Deletions cut 0 bases from V and 10 bases from J, with 16 bases between. CDR3 length: 14 residues. The germline V gene encodes CDR1 SGDLS and CDR2 YYNGEE. The CDR3 DNA reads TGTGCCAGCAGCGTAGAATCCAGGGTTGGGCGAGCTTTCTTT. Translated, it gives CASSVESRVGRAFF.

The rearrangement links TRBV19 to TRBJ1-5; no clear D. Germline V gene lookup returns CDR1 LNHDA and CDR2 SQIVND (reference sequence). V dropped 9 bases and J dropped 7 bases, with 28 bases sitting between them. The CDR3 is 17 amino acids. CDR3 DNA sequence: TGTGCCAGCTCCCATTCTTTCGGCTTCGGGGAGCTACAGCCCCAGCATTTT. This gives the protein CASSHSFGFGELQPQHF. The variable domain in full, with the rest retrieved from reference TRBV19 and TRBJ1-5, is DGGITQSPKYLFRKEGQNVTLSCEQNLNHDAMYWYRQDPGQGLRLIYYSQIVNDFQKGDIAEGYSVSREKKESFPLTVTSAQKNPTAFYLCASSHSFGFGELQPQHFGDGTRLSIL.

V usage is TRBV2 and J usage is TRBJ2-3, with D perhaps TRBD2 (7 bases). CDR1 is SNHLY and CDR2 is FYNNEI in the germline V gene. The CDR3 extends over 18 amino acids. V was pared by 5 bases and J by 1 base, with 22 bases between. CDR3 sequence: CASSQLGPGGEGTDTQYF. CDR3 coding DNA: TGTGCCAGCAGTCAGTTGGGTCCGGGGGGCGAAGGCACAGATACGCAGTATTTT. The whole variable domain, filled in from reference TRBV2 and TRBJ2-3, reads EPEVTQTPSHQVTQMGQEVILRCVPISNHLYFYWYRQILGQKVEFLVSFYNNEISEKSEIFDDQFSVERPDGSNFTLKIRSTKLEDSAMYFCASSQLGPGGEGTDTQYFGPGTRLTVL.

The chain links TRBV30 to TRBJ1-2; D may be TRBD1 (6 bases). The CDR3 loop spans 13 amino acids. Trimming took off 2 bases at V and 8 bases at J, with 15 bases between the two ends. In germline, CDR1 is GTSNPN, CDR2 SVGIG (reference sequence). CDR3 in amino acids: CAWSYRDPSGYTF. CDR3 sequence (DNA): TGTGCCTGGAGTTACAGGGACCCGAGCGGCTACACCTTC.

The DNA of the CDR3 is TGTGCCAGTAGTGCCGGACAGGGGGCGAGTTCCGAGCAGTACTTC. Protein: CASSAGQGASSEQYF. The chain combines TRBV19 with TRBJ2-7; TRBD1 agrees at 11 bases. Trimming took 5 bases from V and 6 from J; bases not matched to a gene: 9. The CDR3 is made up of 15 amino acids. Germline V gene sequence: CDR1 LNHDA, CDR2 SQIVND (reference sequence).

V usage is TRBV2 and J usage is TRBJ1-1; D unresolved. Per germline, CDR1 SNHLY and CDR2 FYNNEI. Trimming took 8 bases from V and 11 from J, leaving 12 bases between them. This CDR3 contains 10 residues. The CDR3 sequence: CASLEGLAFF. The CDR3 nucleotides are TGTGCCAGCTTGGAGGGATTGGCTTTCTTT.

Only one count was recorded for this clone. V gene TRBV5-5 combines with J gene TRBJ1-3, with D perhaps matching TRBD1 (6 bases). V gave up 2 bases and J gave up 0 bases, with 15 bases separating them. The germline V gene encodes CDR1 SGHKS and CDR2 YYEKEE (reference sequence). This CDR3 comprises 17 residues. The CDR3 is CASSLLTGRYSGNTIYF. CDR3 nucleotide sequence: TGTGCCAGCAGCTTATTGACAGGCCGTTACTCTGGAAACACCATATATTTT. Full variable domain (missing parts from reference TRBV5-5 and TRBJ1-3): DAGVTQSPTHLIKTRGQQVTLRCSPISGHKSVSWYQQVLGQGPQFIFQYYEKEERGRGNFPDRFSARQFPNYSSELNVNALLLGDSALYLCASSLLTGRYSGNTIYFGEGSWLTVV.

The sample holds a few counts of this clone. V gene TRBV12-5 combines with J gene TRBJ2-2; a possible D gene is TRBD1 (6 bases). V was pared by 1 base and J by 4 bases, with 13 bases between. This CDR3 has 16 amino acids. The V gene's germline CDR1 is LGHNT and CDR2 FRNRAP. DNA for the CDR3: TGTGCTAGTGGTTTGGAAACAGGGTCAGGCACCGGGGAGCTGTTTTTT. This encodes CASGLETGSGTGELFF. Filled out from reference TRBV12-5 and TRBJ2-2, the complete variable domain reads DARVTQTPRHKVTEMGQEVTMRCQPILGHNTVFWYRQTMMQGLELLAYFRNRAPLDDSGMPKDRFSAEMPDATLATLKIQPSEPRDSAVYFCASGLETGSGTGELFFGEGSRLTVL.

The chain has TRBV19 and TRBJ2-1, with 11 bases aligning to TRBD2. Germline lookup yields CDR1 LNHDA and CDR2 SQIVND (reference sequence). With 6 bases clipped from V and 2 bases from J, the junction kept 3 bases outside the gene matches. The CDR3 length is 15 residues. The CDR3 DNA sequence: TGTGCCAGTAGCAGGGGACTAGCGGCCTACAATGAGCAGTTCTTC. Translation gives CASSRGLAAYNEQFF.

The rearrangement joins TRBV9 to TRBJ1-2; possible D gene TRBD1, 5 bases. Germline V gene data show CDR1 as SGDLS and CDR2 as YYNGEE. V was pared by 4 bases and J by 0 bases, with 13 bases between. CDR3 size: 15 residues. The CDR3 region is CASSRQVGANYGYTF. The CDR3 coding sequence is TGTGCCAGCAGCCGGCAAGTAGGGGCTAACTATGGCTACACCTTC.

The count of this clone is one. The chain recombines TRBV7-9 with TRBJ2-3, with a weak D call TRBD2 (6 bases). This CDR3 is built from 17 residues. The V gene's germline CDR1 is SEHNR and CDR2 FQNEAQ (reference sequence). The ends were cut back, 6 bases at V and 3 bases at J, with 22 bases in the middle. The CDR3 here is CASSRGGAGTLTDTQYF. The DNA of the CDR3 is TGTGCCAGCAGTCGAGGAGGGGCGGGGACTTTGACAGATACGCAGTATTTT.

The chain carries TRBV7-3 and TRBJ2-1; 9 bases fit TRBD2. Germline V gene data show CDR1 as SGHTA and CDR2 as FQGTGA. The CDR3 has 14 residues. V dropped 5 bases and J dropped 8; count of bases not matched to a gene: 7. The CDR3: CASSPRGGDYEQFF. Written as DNA, the CDR3 is TGTGCCAGCAGCCCGCGGGGGGGTGACTATGAGCAGTTCTTC.

The chain is built from TRBV30 and TRBJ1-5; 8 nucleotides line up with TRBD1. Germline values: CDR1 GTSNPN, CDR2 SVGIG (reference sequence). Unmatched junction bases numbered 2, after V lost 5 bases and J lost 2 bases. The CDR3 covers 13 residues. In nucleotides, the CDR3 is TGTGCCTGGGGGGGACAGGGCAATCAGCCCCAGCATTTT. Protein sequence: CAWGGQGNQPQHF.

This chain joins TRBV25-1 and TRBJ1-2; 7 bases are shared with TRBD1. Germline CDR1 is MGHDK and CDR2 is SYGVNS. The V and J ends lost 4 bases and 4 bases, in that order; junction bases with no gene match: 3. This CDR3 comprises 13 residues. CDR3 bases: TGTGCCAGCAGTGGTACAGGGGCCTATGGCTACACCTTC. Its translation: CASSGTGAYGYTF.

CDR3 sequence reads: CASSYPGTGRNYGYTF. The CDR3 nucleotides are TGTGCCAGCAGCTACCCCGGGACTGGGCGAAACTATGGCTACACCTTC. The chain links TRBV7-2 to TRBJ1-2; a weak D match, TRBD1 (5 bases). Germline loops: CDR1 SGHTA, CDR2 FQGNSA. Trimming stripped 4 bases from V and 2 bases from J, with 17 bases between. The length of the CDR3 is 16 residues.

This rearrangement joins TRBV5-1 to TRBJ2-2; D perhaps matches TRBD1 (7 bases). The CDR3 extends over 16 amino acids. CDR1 SGHRS and CDR2 YFSETQ come from the germline V gene. V was cut by 4 bases and J by 7 bases, with 20 bases left in between. The CDR3 coding sequence is TGCGCCAGCAGCCCTGTTGGAGGGGGCGCGGGCGGGGAGCTGTTTTTT. It specifies CASSPVGGGAGGELFF.

V gene TRBV13 combines with J gene TRBJ2-1; D remains ambiguous. The CDR3 extends over 17 amino acids. V was clipped by 1 base and J by 6 bases, with 19 bases between them. Germline lookup yields CDR1 PRHDT and CDR2 FYEKMQ (reference sequence). CDR3 DNA sequence: TGTGCCAGCAGCTTAGAATCGCTGTCAGGCCGCTCCAATGAGCAGTTCTTC. It encodes CASSLESLSGRSNEQFF.

Regarding this clone: The junction departs from the called germline gene at one end, perhaps through a read error. Other DNA variants within this sample encode the same CDR3. The J gene is TRBJ1-4, the V gene TRBV5-6; D is undetermined. Germline CDR1 is SGHDT and CDR2 is YYEEEE. The CDR3 loop spans 16 amino acids. This chain's CDR3 is CASSFFAGRTNEKLFF. The CDR3 region has the DNA TGTGCCAGCAGCTTTTTTGCGGGAAGGACTAATGAAAAGCTGTTTTTT.

In this sample, this clone turned up a few times. The genes are TRBV6-5 and TRBJ2-5; perhaps TRBD2 as D (7 bases). Between the trimmed V and J ends, which lost 5 bases and 2 bases, there was a span of 15 bases. The CDR3 has 15 amino acids. Looked up from germline, CDR1 is MNHEY and CDR2 is SVGAGI. CDR3: CASSVAAGTQETQYF. CDR3 coding DNA: TGTGCCAGCAGTGTCGCAGCGGGGACACAAGAGACCCAGTACTTC.

The chain links TRBV4-1 to TRBJ2-3, with D possibly matching TRBD1 (6 bases). The ends were cut back, 5 bases at V and 4 bases at J, with 19 bases in the middle. The CDR3 consists of 16 residues. The germline CDR1 and CDR2 sequences are MGHRA and YSYEKL. CDR3 in amino acids: CASSFRPGAGADTQYF. The CDR3 DNA reads TGCGCCAGCAGCTTCAGACCAGGGGCTGGGGCAGATACGCAGTATTTT.

This chain links TRBV5-6 with TRBJ2-2; TRBD1 agrees at 8 bases. V was pared by 4 bases and J by 6 bases, with 5 bases of the junction left unmatched. The CDR3 extends over 14 amino acids. Germline CDR1 is SGHDT and CDR2 is YYEEEE. Written as DNA, the CDR3 is TGTGCCAGCAGCCTGACAGGGGCATCCGGGGAGCTGTTTTTT. Translating gives CASSLTGASGELFF.

This clone was seen only once. The chain has TRBV10-1 and TRBJ2-3, with 10 bases fitting TRBD2. The germline V gene encodes CDR1 WNHNN and CDR2 SYGVQD (reference sequence). The V segment lost 2 bases and the J segment 2 bases; nucleotides outside the gene matches: 16. The CDR3 is 20 residues long. This CDR3 is CASSEPRGRASGGTTDTQYF. The CDR3 region has the DNA TGCGCCAGCAGTGAGCCCCGGGGCAGGGCTAGCGGGGGAACCACAGATACGCAGTATTTT.

V is TRBV10-3 and J is TRBJ2-1, with TRBD2 matching over 7 bases. Germline loops: CDR1 ENHRY, CDR2 SYGVKD. The CDR3 contains 15 residues. The ends lost 8 bases at V and 8 bases at J; junction bases unmatched: 15. For the CDR3, the DNA is TGTGCCATCCCTAAAGGGCAACTAGCGAGCGATGAGCAGTTCTTC. Translated: CAIPKGQLASDEQFF.

The rearrangement uses TRBV6-5 and TRBJ1-2, with D possibly TRBD1 on 5 matching bases. The CDR3 sequence is 13 residues long. The germline gives CDR1 MNHEY, CDR2 SVGAGI. The V and J ends lost 2 bases and 7 bases respectively, with 11 bases between them. The CDR3: CASSYGERGGYTF. The CDR3 DNA is TGTGCCAGCAGTTACGGCGAAAGGGGTGGCTACACCTTC.

V usage is TRBV4-3 and J usage is TRBJ2-1; 8 positions agree with TRBD2. This CDR3 is built from 16 residues. After removal of 0 bases from V and 3 bases from J, the junction contained 4 bases not matched to a gene. In germline, CDR1 is LGHNA, CDR2 YSLEER. The CDR3 DNA sequence: TGCGCCAGCAGCCAAGATAAGGGACTAGACTACAATGAGCAGTTCTTC. Amino acid sequence: CASSQDKGLDYNEQFF.

The chain carries TRBV7-9 and TRBJ1-1; the D is unclear. The CDR3 loop spans 15 amino acids. CDR1 and CDR2 (germline): SEHNR, FQNEAQ (reference sequence). Trimming left V 2 bases short and J 0 bases short, with 10 bases between. The DNA of the CDR3 is TGTGCCAGCAGCTTAAGTGGAGGCATGAACACTGAAGCTTTCTTT. As protein: CASSLSGGMNTEAFF.

The chain joins TRBV11-3 to TRBJ2-1; 7 bases match TRBD2. Germline CDR1 SGHNT, CDR2 YENEEA. The CDR3 contains 16 residues. V gave up 5 bases and J gave up 4 bases; unmatched junction bases: 11. The CDR3 is CASSPRGERGYNEQFF. CDR3 nucleotides: TGTGCCAGCAGCCCCCGAGGGGAGCGGGGATACAATGAGCAGTTCTTC. Based on the CDR3 plus reference TRBV11-3 and TRBJ2-1, the full variable domain is EAGVVQSPRYKIIEKKQPVAFWCNPISGHNTLYWYLQNLGQGPELLIRYENEEAVDDSQLPKDRFSAERLKGVDSTLKIQPAELGDSAVYLCASSPRGERGYNEQFFGPGTRLTVL.